The 6 T cell receptor beta chains presented below share a single source sample, sequenced in a study of T cell responses to AZD1222 COVID-19 vaccine. Repertoires were generated with immunoSEQ multiplex PCR, while TCRdb's copy carries only in-frame clones and drops some. The data hold some 170,000 clones, with around 92% observed a single time. This specimen consisted of peripheral blood, obtained on day 0 of MenACWY control vaccination. These receptors came from an adult in good health.

The chain recombines TRBV19 with TRBJ2-3; either TRBD1 or TRBD2 may supply D (5 bases each). V lost 0 bases to trimming and J lost 3 bases, with 13 bases between them. The CDR3 loop spans 16 amino acids. Germline loops: CDR1 LNHDA, CDR2 SQIVND (reference sequence). The CDR3 is CASSIDGDRMTDTQYF. For the CDR3, the DNA is TGTGCCAGTAGTATAGATGGGGACCGCATGACAGATACGCAGTATTTT.

V usage is TRBV6-1 and J usage is TRBJ2-1; D may be TRBD1 (5 bases). Germline-derived CDR1 and CDR2 are MNHNS and SASEGT. Trimming stripped 3 bases from V and 13 bases from J, with 19 bases between. The CDR3 totals 14 residues. DNA for the CDR3: TGTGCCAGCAGTGATCGGCCAGGGAACTCACCCCAGTTCTTC. It encodes CASSDRPGNSPQFF.

A single count supports this clone. J is TRBJ1-1 and V is TRBV11-2, with 10 bases aligning to TRBD1. The CDR3 length is 15 residues. The V gene's germline CDR1 is SGHAT and CDR2 FQNNGV. Losses at the gene ends were 4 bases for V and 3 bases for J; bases not matched to a gene: 5. The CDR3 protein is CASSSPTGGYTEAFF. The CDR3 nucleotides are TGTGCCAGCAGCTCGCCGACAGGGGGCTACACTGAAGCTTTCTTT.

The chain recombines TRBV19 with TRBJ2-5, with a possible D match to TRBD2 (7 bases). Germline CDR1 and CDR2: LNHDA and SQIVND (reference sequence). The CDR3 runs to 14 residues. Trimming removed 7 bases at V and 4 bases at J, with 16 bases between. The CDR3 DNA reads as TGTGCCAGTACTCAAGGGAGGGGGGCAGAGACCCAGTACTTC. This sequence encodes CASTQGRGAETQYF.

This rearrangement joins TRBV18 to TRBJ1-1; D remains unclear. The CDR3 has 12 residues. Trimming left V 2 bases short and J 8 bases short, with 9 bases between. CDR1 and CDR2 from the germline V gene are KGHSH and LQKENI. For the CDR3, the DNA is TGTGCCAGCTCACCAGGCCGACTGGAAGCTTTCTTT. It encodes CASSPGRLEAFF.

The chain recombines TRBV5-5 with TRBJ2-1, with 8 bases that match TRBD2. V was pared by 4 bases and J by 0 bases, with 9 bases of the junction left unmatched. The CDR3 extends over 17 amino acids. Looked up from germline, CDR1 is SGHKS and CDR2 is YYEKEE (reference sequence). The CDR3 here is CASSTGTRVSSYNEQFF. The CDR3 DNA reads as TGTGCCAGCAGCACCGGGACTAGAGTCAGCTCCTACAATGAGCAGTTCTTC.